The rows below give T cell receptor beta chains drawn from one sample of a study of T cells in Graves' hyperthyroidism and ophthalmopathy. TCRdb fed the multiplex PCR reads into MiXCR, producing one record per CDR3 protein. The table records around 620,000 distinct CDR3 sequences, around 15% of them present only once. Sequencing input: blood. These TCRs come from a woman aged 25 to 39 with Graves' hyperthyroidism. The CDR3 runs from the conserved cysteine through the conserved F or W. The D gene is left open where the match is weak. A clone size is listed for some rows: how often the clone was seen (once, few, many), or a class if it is expanded.

clone size: many
J gene: TRBJ2-7
D gene: TRBD2
V gene: TRBV28
CDR3 protein: CASSLHRLAGGAYEQYF
CDR3 DNA: TGTGCCAGCAGTCTCCACCGACTAGCGGGAGGTGCCTACGAGCAGTACTTC

clone size: many
J gene: TRBJ1-5
D gene: NA
V gene: TRBV2
CDR3 protein: CASSERTARNQPQHF
CDR3 DNA: TGTGCCAGCAGTGAGAGGACCGCCCGAAATCAGCCCCAGCATTTT

clone size: many
J gene: TRBJ2-1
D gene: TRBD1
V gene: TRBV30
CDR3 protein: CAWLTGANEQFF
CDR3 DNA: TGTGCCTGGCTGACAGGGGCCAATGAGCAGTTCTTC

clone size: many
J gene: TRBJ1-2
D gene: NA
V gene: TRBV7-2
CDR3 protein: CASSLDVRGWRGYTF
CDR3 DNA: TGTGCCAGCAGCTTAGACGTCAGGGGATGGCGTGGCTACACCTTC

clone size: many
J gene: TRBJ2-3
D gene: NA
V gene: TRBV6-1
CDR3 protein: CASRSTLTTDTQYF
CDR3 DNA: TGTGCCAGCAGATCCACTTTAACCACAGATACGCAGTATTTT

clone size: NA
J gene: TRBJ2-3
D gene: NA
V gene: TRBV28
CDR3 protein: CASSFHGDTTDTQYF
CDR3 DNA: TGTGCCAGCAGTTTTCACGGAGACACCACAGATACGCAGTATTTT

clone size: NA
J gene: TRBJ2-5
D gene: NA
V gene: TRBV28
CDR3 protein: CASSFGDTGHHQETQYF
CDR3 DNA: TGTGCCAGCAGTTTTGGAGACACAGGGCACCACCAAGAGACCCAGTACTTC

clone size: NA
J gene: TRBJ2-1
D gene: TRBD2
V gene: TRBV9
CDR3 protein: CASSYASGHNEQFF
CDR3 DNA: TGTGCCAGCAGCTACGCTAGCGGCCACAATGAGCAGTTCTTC

clone size: few
J gene: TRBJ2-7
D gene: NA
V gene: TRBV7-2
CDR3 protein: CASSPLGLYEQYF
CDR3 DNA: TGTGCCAGCAGCCCCCTGGGCCTCTACGAGCAGTACTTC

clone size: NA
J gene: TRBJ2-1
D gene: TRBD2
V gene: TRBV6-1
CDR3 protein: CASSPRSGDSYNEQFF
CDR3 DNA: TGTGCCAGCAGCCCGCGTAGCGGGGATTCCTACAATGAGCAGTTCTTC

clone size: few
J gene: TRBJ2-7
D gene: TRBD1
V gene: TRBV9
CDR3 protein: CASSTGTGFPSEQYF
CDR3 DNA: TGTGCCAGCAGCACCGGGACAGGGTTCCCCAGCGAGCAGTACTTC

clone size: few
J gene: TRBJ2-2
D gene: NA
V gene: TRBV4-1
CDR3 protein: CASSQEEGQYTGELFF
CDR3 DNA: TGCGCCAGCAGCCAAGAGGAGGGACAGTACACCGGGGAGCTGTTTTTT

clone size: NA
J gene: TRBJ2-7
D gene: NA
V gene: TRBV19
CDR3 protein: CASSMSRTYEQYF
CDR3 DNA: TGTGCCAGTAGTATGTCCAGAACCTACGAGCAGTACTTC

clone size: NA
J gene: TRBJ1-5
D gene: NA
V gene: TRBV6-1
CDR3 protein: CASRKRQDSNQPQHF
CDR3 DNA: TGTGCCAGCAGAAAACGACAGGATAGCAATCAGCCCCAGCATTTT

clone size: few
J gene: TRBJ2-3
D gene: NA
V gene: TRBV29-1
CDR3 protein: CSAGGGREADTQYF
CDR3 DNA: TGCAGCGCCGGAGGGGGGAGGGAGGCGGATACGCAGTATTTT

clone size: many
J gene: TRBJ2-7
D gene: NA
V gene: TRBV19
CDR3 protein: CASSIADSYPYEQYF
CDR3 DNA: TGTGCCAGTAGTATCGCGGACAGCTATCCCTACGAGCAGTACTTC

clone size: once
J gene: TRBJ1-3
D gene: TRBD1
V gene: TRBV7-2
CDR3 protein: CASSLRGQGNTIYF
CDR3 DNA: TGTGCCAGCAGCCTCCGGGGACAGGGAAACACCATATATTTT

clone size: many
J gene: TRBJ2-2
D gene: NA
V gene: TRBV27
CDR3 protein: CASSQLEVNGELFF
CDR3 DNA: TGTGCCAGCAGTCAGCTAGAGGTCAACGGGGAGCTGTTTTTT

clone size: many
J gene: TRBJ2-7
D gene: TRBD1
V gene: TRBV6-5
CDR3 protein: CASSYSGTGTYEQYF
CDR3 DNA: TGTGCCAGCAGTTACTCCGGGACAGGGACGTACGAGCAGTACTTC

clone size: many
J gene: TRBJ2-7
D gene: NA
V gene: TRBV14
CDR3 protein: CASSQEPGRATYEQYF
CDR3 DNA: TGTGCCAGCAGCCAAGAACCGGGTCGGGCTACCTACGAGCAGTACTTC

clone size: few
J gene: TRBJ2-6
D gene: NA
V gene: TRBV7-3
CDR3 protein: CASSLTGAGASGANVLTF
CDR3 DNA: TGTGCCAGCAGCTTAACAGGGGCAGGGGCCTCTGGGGCCAACGTCCTGACTTTC

clone size: NA
J gene: TRBJ1-1
D gene: NA
V gene: TRBV28
CDR3 protein: CASSRQLEEAFF
CDR3 DNA: TGTGCCAGCAGCCGACAGTTGGAAGAAGCTTTCTTT

clone size: many
J gene: TRBJ1-2
D gene: NA
V gene: TRBV30
CDR3 protein: CAWSAGPFYGYTF
CDR3 DNA: TGTGCCTGGAGTGCGGGGCCTTTCTATGGCTACACCTTC